This entry features one T cell receptor beta chain sequence. The repertoire was sequenced with immunoSEQ multiplex PCR; TCRdb's copy has only in-frame clones and lacks some. The sample contains tens of thousands of clones, about 92% of which appear only once. The data are from a study of OX40 agonist ivuxolimab in advanced cancers. The CDR3 runs 13 residues. Germline V gene lookup returns CDR1 SQVTM and CDR2 ANQGSEA. J lost 12 bases, V lost 1 base, and 10 bases had no gene match. This chain joins TRBV29-1 and TRBJ2-7; 9 bases are a match to TRBD2. This specimen was CD4+ or CD8+ T cells sorted from blood, taken in a trial of the OX40 agonist ivuxolimab. This clonotype was obtained from an adult with an advanced solid tumor such as melanoma, head and neck, liver or kidney cancer. The CDR3, as DNA: TGCAGCGTTGAAGTGGGAAGCGGGAGGAATCGGTACTTC. Translated: CSVEVGSGRNRYF.